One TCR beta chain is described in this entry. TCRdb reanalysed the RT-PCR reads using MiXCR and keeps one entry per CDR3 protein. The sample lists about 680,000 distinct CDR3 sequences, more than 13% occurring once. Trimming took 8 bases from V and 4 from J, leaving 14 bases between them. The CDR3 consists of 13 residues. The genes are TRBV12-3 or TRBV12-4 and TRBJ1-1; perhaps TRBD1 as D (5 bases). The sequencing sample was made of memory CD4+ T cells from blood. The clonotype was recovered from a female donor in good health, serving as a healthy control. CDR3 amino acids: CASCRGWGTEAFF. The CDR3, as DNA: TGTGCCAGCTGTCGGGGGTGGGGCACTGAAGCTTTCTTT.